This passage covers 22 T cell receptor beta chains from one sample sequenced in a study of T cells in Graves' hyperthyroidism and ophthalmopathy. TCR beta CDR3 regions were amplified from RNA. Using the HTBI primer set, a first-round RT-PCR was run on the TCR CDR3. TCRdb re-analysed the multiplex PCR reads in MiXCR, keeping a single row per CDR3 protein. The sample records roughly 500,000 distinct CDR3 sequences, approximately 13% being singletons. Sequenced sample: blood. These receptors were collected from a woman in her twenties or thirties with Graves' hyperthyroidism that later progressed to Graves' ophthalmopathy.

The table lists this clonotype with many counts. The rearrangement uses TRBV2 and TRBJ2-7; tentatively, D is TRBD1 (7 bases). The V end was cut by 4 bases, the J end by 6 bases, with 10 bases between. The CDR3 runs 12 residues. CDR1 and CDR2 (germline): SNHLY, FYNNEI. CDR3 sequence: CASSAEGAEQYF. CDR3 sequence (DNA): TGTGCCAGCAGTGCGGAGGGGGCCGAGCAGTACTTC. The full variable domain, completed using reference TRBV2 and TRBJ2-7, is EPEVTQTPSHQVTQMGQEVILRCVPISNHLYFYWYRQILGQKVEFLVSFYNNEISEKSEIFDDQFSVERPDGSNFTLKIRSTKLEDSAMYFCASSAEGAEQYFGPGTRLTVT.

This clonotype has at least ten counts. V is TRBV30 and J is TRBJ1-1; a weak D match, TRBD1 (5 bases). With 1 base removed from V and 7 bases from J, the gap between germline ends came to 10 bases. This CDR3 has 12 amino acids. CDR1 is GTSNPN and CDR2 is SVGIG in the germline V gene (reference sequence). CDR3 DNA sequence: TGTGCCTGGAGTGAGGCAACAGGTGAAGCTTTCTTT. It is translated as CAWSEATGEAFF.

In this sample, this clonotype turned up many times. The chain has TRBV7-2 and TRBJ2-7; D is unresolved. V shed 5 bases and J shed 3 bases, with 5 bases lying between them. The CDR3 extends over 11 amino acids. The germline gives CDR1 SGHTA, CDR2 FQGNSA. The CDR3 loop reads CASSLYYEQYF. In DNA, the CDR3 is TGTGCCAGCAGCCTGTACTACGAGCAGTACTTC.

The chain recombines TRBV7-9 with TRBJ2-5; TRBD2 might be the D (5 bases). Trimming stripped 5 bases from V and 2 bases from J, with 18 bases between. In germline, CDR1 is SEHNR, CDR2 FQNEAQ (reference sequence). The CDR3 runs 16 residues. The CDR3 here is CASSDAGGPKQETQYF. The CDR3, as DNA: TGTGCCAGCAGCGATGCGGGCGGCCCAAAACAAGAGACCCAGTACTTC.

The chain employs TRBV6-2 or TRBV6-3 and TRBJ2-7; weak D call: TRBD2 (5 bases). Germline values: CDR1 MNHEY, CDR2 SVGEGT. There are 15 residues in the CDR3. V lost 5 bases, J lost 6 bases, and 20 bases lay in between. Here the CDR3 reads CASSRAFEVGAEQYF. DNA of the CDR3: TGTGCCAGCAGTCGAGCTTTTGAGGTGGGAGCCGAGCAGTACTTC.

This clonotype was seen ten or more times. This rearrangement joins TRBV12-3 or TRBV12-4 to TRBJ2-3, with 7 bases that match TRBD1. This CDR3 spans 17 amino acids. V lost 6 bases to trimming and J lost 0 bases; unmatched junction nucleotides: 12. CDR3 in amino acids: CASSPNRQGLSTDTQYF. The CDR3 nucleotides are TGTGCCAGCAGCCCTAATAGACAGGGCCTGAGCACAGATACGCAGTATTTT.

This clonotype came up many times. The J gene is TRBJ1-2, the V gene TRBV30; no definite D call. The germline CDR1 and CDR2 sequences are GTSNPN and SVGIG (reference sequence). This CDR3 region has 11 residues. Trimming cost V 1 base and J 7 bases, with 7 bases left between them. The DNA of the CDR3 is TGTGCCTGGAGTGCCGAATTTGGCTACACCTTC. The encoded protein is CAWSAEFGYTF.

The table lists this clonotype with many counts. This chain uses TRBV6-2 or TRBV6-3 with TRBJ2-7; 12 bases match TRBD1. Germline loops: CDR1 MNHEY, CDR2 SVGEGT. Trimming cost V 7 bases and J 7 bases; bases outside gene matches: 8. This CDR3 is built from 14 residues. CDR3 in DNA: TGTGCCAGCACCCCGCCGGGACAGGGGGCAGAGCAGTACTTC. It is translated as CASTPPGQGAEQYF.

This clonotype turned up a few times. The chain employs TRBV3-2 and TRBJ2-5; the D call in the table, TRBD2, was not verified against the DNA. TRBV3-2 is annotated as a pseudogene. This CDR3 has 16 residues. The CDR3 loop reads CASSQEGLAEQETQYF. CDR3 in DNA: TGTGCCAGCAGCCAAGAGGGACTAGCGGAGCAAGAGACCCAGTACTTC.

This clonotype has a count of ten or more. The V call is TRBV11-3, the J call TRBJ1-2; D unclear. V lost 5 bases to trimming and J lost 0 bases, with 22 bases between them. There are 18 residues in the CDR3. Germline CDR1 is SGHNT and CDR2 is YENEEA. The CDR3: CASSLTLISQATNYGYTF. The CDR3 DNA sequence: TGTGCCAGCAGCCTAACCCTTATTTCCCAGGCGACTAACTATGGCTACACCTTC.

This clonotype turned up a few times. The genes are TRBV7-9 and TRBJ2-1; a possible D gene is TRBD2 (5 bases). Germline V gene data show CDR1 as SEHNR and CDR2 as FQNEAQ (reference sequence). The V end was cut by 5 bases, the J end by 7 bases, with 15 bases between. The CDR3 runs 14 residues. This CDR3 reads CASSTSEVVNEQFF. CDR3 coding DNA: TGTGCCAGCAGCACCTCGGAGGTAGTTAATGAGCAGTTCTTC.

This clonotype was seen ten or more times. The gene calls are TRBV5-4 and TRBJ2-5, with 7 bases fitting TRBD1. CDR3 length equals 15 residues. Germline CDR1 and CDR2: SGHNT and YYREEE (reference sequence). V was clipped by 1 base and J by 5 bases; unmatched bases: 8. The CDR3 nucleotides are TGTGCCAGCAGCTTGCGGGTAACGACAGGGGAGACCCAGTACTTC. Amino acid sequence: CASSLRVTTGETQYF.

This clonotype was recorded many times. V usage is TRBV18 and J usage is TRBJ1-3; D perhaps matches TRBD1 (5 bases). Trimming took off 5 bases at V and 0 bases at J, with 8 bases between the two ends. This CDR3 comprises 14 residues. Germline V gene data show CDR1 as KGHSH and CDR2 as LQKENI. The CDR3 bases are TGTGCCAGCTCATCGGGGACCTCTGGAAACACCATATATTTT. Its protein product is CASSSGTSGNTIYF.

The J gene is TRBJ2-7, the V gene TRBV30; D call uncertain. The CDR3 covers 14 residues. Germline CDR1 GTSNPN, CDR2 SVGIG (reference sequence). The germline V and J ends were trimmed by 2 bases and 1 base, with 12 bases remaining between them. This CDR3 reads CAWSLTHTSYEQYF. DNA of the CDR3: TGTGCCTGGAGTCTTACTCATACTTCCTACGAGCAGTACTTC.

This clonotype was picked up many times. The chain's CDR3 is CASSLEAGLEQYF. The CDR3, as DNA: TGTGCCAGCAGCTTAGAAGCGGGGCTGGAGCAGTACTTC. This sequence joins TRBV7-3 and TRBJ2-7; 7 bases are a match to TRBD2. Looked up from germline, CDR1 is SGHTA and CDR2 is FQGTGA. The trim removed 2 bases at V and 7 bases at J, leaving 5 bases unmatched. CDR3 length equals 13 residues.

V gene TRBV4-1 combines with J gene TRBJ1-3; D gene uncertain. Germline loops: CDR1 MGHRA, CDR2 YSYEKL. The V end lost 2 bases, the J end lost 15 bases, and 20 bases lay between the germline ends. This CDR3 comprises 14 residues. CDR3 residues: CASSQSHESTVRYF. The CDR3 DNA sequence: TGCGCCAGCAGCCAATCGCACGAGTCCACCGTTCGATATTTT.

This clonotype has a count of ten or more. This chain links TRBV10-3 with TRBJ2-5; the D is unclear. The CDR3 has 14 amino acids. Trimming pared 1 base from V and 0 bases from J, leaving 6 bases between. Per the germline V gene, CDR1 is ENHRY and CDR2 is SYGVKD. The CDR3 protein is CAISEFEDQETQYF. CDR3 DNA sequence: TGTGCCATCAGTGAGTTTGAGGACCAAGAGACCCAGTACTTC.

The chain recombines TRBV18 with TRBJ2-2; D is undetermined. The CDR3 spans 16 residues. Trimming took 6 bases from V and 6 from J, leaving 20 bases between them. Germline loops: CDR1 KGHSH, CDR2 LQKENI. CDR3 amino acids: CASSTTRHQESGELFF. CDR3 DNA: TGTGCCAGCTCGACCACGAGACACCAGGAATCCGGGGAGCTGTTTTTT.

This clonotype was seen many times. The V call is TRBV15, the J call TRBJ2-1; 11 bases fit TRBD2. Germline values: CDR1 LNHNV, CDR2 YYDKDF (reference sequence). The CDR3 covers 17 residues. V trimming: 3 bases; J trimming: 6 bases; junction bases outside the gene matches: 10. CDR3 DNA sequence: TGTGCCACCAGCAGGGCTCAACTAGCGGGAGTTATCAATGAGCAGTTCTTC. It specifies CATSRAQLAGVINEQFF.

The genes are TRBV3-1 and TRBJ1-4; 11 nucleotides line up with TRBD1. Germline V gene lookup returns CDR1 LGHDT and CDR2 YNNKEL (reference sequence). V trimming: 4 bases; J trimming: 7 bases; junction bases outside the gene matches: 14. The CDR3 is made up of 18 amino acids. This chain's CDR3 is CASSPPGQGVFYSEKLFF. CDR3 sequence (DNA): TGTGCCAGCAGCCCCCCGGGACAGGGGGTTTTCTACAGTGAAAAACTGTTTTTT.

In its sample, this clonotype was seen a few times. The J gene is TRBJ2-1, the V gene TRBV3-1, with 8 bases that match TRBD1. After removal of 1 base from V and 7 bases from J, the junction contained 6 bases not matched to a gene. Germline CDR1 LGHDT, CDR2 YNNKEL (reference sequence). The CDR3 runs 15 residues. CDR3 DNA sequence: TGTGCCAGCAGCCAAGGGCAGGGGGCAGGGAATGAGCAGTTCTTC. Its translation: CASSQGQGAGNEQFF.

A remark on this clonotype: A much larger clone differs by one base, so this may be a read error. V and J are TRBV20-1 and TRBJ1-2, with unresolved D. The CDR3 totals 13 residues. V lost 1 base and J 0 bases, leaving 6 bases between the germline ends. Germline assignment: CDR1 DFQATT and CDR2 SNEGSKA (reference sequence). In DNA form, the CDR3 reads TGCAGTGCTAGAGCCAGAGCTAACTATGGCTACACCTTC. Its protein product is CSARARANYGYTF.